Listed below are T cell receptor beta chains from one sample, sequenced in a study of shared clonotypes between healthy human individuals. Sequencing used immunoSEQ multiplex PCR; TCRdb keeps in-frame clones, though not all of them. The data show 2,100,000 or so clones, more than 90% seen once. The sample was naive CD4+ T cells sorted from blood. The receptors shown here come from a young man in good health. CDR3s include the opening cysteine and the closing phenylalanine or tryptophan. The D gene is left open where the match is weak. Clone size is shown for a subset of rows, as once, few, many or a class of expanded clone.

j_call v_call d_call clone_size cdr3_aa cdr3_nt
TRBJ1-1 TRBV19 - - CASSMRQGTEAFF TGTGCCAGTAGTATGAGGCAGGGGACTGAAGCTTTCTTT
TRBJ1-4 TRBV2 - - CASTALQEHNEKLFF TGTGCCAGCACCGCCTTACAGGAACATAATGAAAAACTGTTTTTT
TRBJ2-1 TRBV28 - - CASSRWASAANEQFF TGTGCCAGCAGCAGGTGGGCTTCGGCGGCCAATGAGCAGTTCTTC
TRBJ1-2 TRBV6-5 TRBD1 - CASTQGSGYTF TGTGCCAGCACACAGGGGTCTGGCTACACCTTC
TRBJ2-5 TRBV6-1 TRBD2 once CASNRGLAGRETQYF TGTGCCAGCAACCGGGGACTAGCGGGGAGAGAGACCCAGTACTTC
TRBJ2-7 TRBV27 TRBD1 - CASRDRDSGTYEQYF TGTGCCAGCCGGGACCGGGACAGCGGTACCTACGAGCAGTACTTC
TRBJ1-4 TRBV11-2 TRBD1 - CASSLLQGMGEKLFF TGTGCCAGCAGCCTCTTACAGGGGATGGGTGAAAAACTGTTTTTT
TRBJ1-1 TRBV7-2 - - CASSLKGQNTEAFF TGTGCCAGCAGCCTCAAGGGACAGAACACTGAAGCTTTCTTT
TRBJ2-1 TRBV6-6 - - CASSYSGGPTYNEQFF TGTGCCAGCAGTTACTCGGGGGGGCCAACCTACAATGAGCAGTTCTTC
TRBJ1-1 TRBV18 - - CASSPWEEEAFF TGTGCCAGCTCACCGTGGGAGGAGGAAGCTTTCTTT
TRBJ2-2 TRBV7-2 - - CASSLPNTGELFF TGTGCCAGCAGCTTACCCAACACCGGGGAGCTGTTTTTT
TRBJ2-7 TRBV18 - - CASSPGRLSYEQYF TGTGCCAGCTCACCTGGTCGGCTTTCCTACGAGCAGTACTTC
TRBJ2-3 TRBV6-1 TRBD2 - CASSPSGVGTDTQYF TGTGCCAGCAGCCCAAGCGGGGTGGGGACAGATACGCAGTATTTT
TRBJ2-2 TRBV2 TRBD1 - CASNDGQGKTGELFF TGTGCCAGCAATGACGGACAGGGAAAAACCGGGGAGCTGTTTTTT
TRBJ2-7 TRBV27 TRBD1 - CASSLGQGGYEQYF TGTGCCAGCAGCCTGGGACAGGGAGGCTACGAGCAGTACTTC
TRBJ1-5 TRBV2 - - CASSEGSLGNQPQHF TGTGCCAGCAGTGAGGGCTCGTTGGGCAATCAGCCCCAGCATTTT
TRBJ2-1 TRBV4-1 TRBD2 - CASSQGLAVSSYNEQFF TGCGCCAGCAGCCAAGGACTAGCGGTTAGCTCCTACAATGAGCAGTTCTTC
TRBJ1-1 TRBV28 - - CASSLPTGLNTEAFF TGTGCCAGCAGTTTACCTACAGGCCTGAACACTGAAGCTTTCTTT
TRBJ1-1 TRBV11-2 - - CASSQGPRGGTEAFF TGTGCCAGCAGCCAGGGCCCCAGGGGAGGTACTGAAGCTTTCTTT
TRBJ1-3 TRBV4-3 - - CASSQDGGMTGNTIYF TGCGCCAGCAGCCAAGATGGCGGAATGACTGGAAACACCATATATTTT
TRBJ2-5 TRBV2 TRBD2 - CASSGTSGGETQYF TGTGCCAGCAGTGGGACTAGCGGGGGTGAGACCCAGTACTTC
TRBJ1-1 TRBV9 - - CASSVGGKSEAFF TGTGCCAGCAGCGTCGGGGGAAAGAGTGAAGCTTTCTTT
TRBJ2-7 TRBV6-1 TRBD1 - CASEGQGYEQYF TGTGCCAGCGAGGGACAGGGGTACGAGCAGTACTTC
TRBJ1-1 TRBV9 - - CASSVGPNTEAFF TGTGCCAGCAGCGTAGGGCCTAACACTGAAGCTTTCTTT
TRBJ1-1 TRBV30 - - CAWSSNLEAFF TGTGCCTGGAGTTCTAACCTTGAAGCTTTCTTT
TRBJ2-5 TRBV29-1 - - CSLLGPNQETQYF TGCAGCTTACTGGGACCGAACCAAGAGACCCAGTACTTC
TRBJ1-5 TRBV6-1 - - CATSAGDRSQPQHF TGTGCCACGTCCGCAGGGGATCGTTCTCAGCCCCAGCATTTT
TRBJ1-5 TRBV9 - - CASSVDVAQPQHF TGTGCCAGCAGCGTAGATGTGGCCCAGCCCCAGCATTTT
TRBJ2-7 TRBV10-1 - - CASSDPLIREQYF TGCGCCAGCAGTGACCCACTAATACGGGAGCAGTACTTC
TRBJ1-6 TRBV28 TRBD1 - CASSSGTGGVSPLHF TGTGCCAGCAGCTCCGGGACAGGGGGCGTATCACCCCTCCACTTT
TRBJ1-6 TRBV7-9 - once CASSLDPKPTLHF TGTGCCAGCAGCTTGGACCCGAAGCCAACCCTCCACTTT